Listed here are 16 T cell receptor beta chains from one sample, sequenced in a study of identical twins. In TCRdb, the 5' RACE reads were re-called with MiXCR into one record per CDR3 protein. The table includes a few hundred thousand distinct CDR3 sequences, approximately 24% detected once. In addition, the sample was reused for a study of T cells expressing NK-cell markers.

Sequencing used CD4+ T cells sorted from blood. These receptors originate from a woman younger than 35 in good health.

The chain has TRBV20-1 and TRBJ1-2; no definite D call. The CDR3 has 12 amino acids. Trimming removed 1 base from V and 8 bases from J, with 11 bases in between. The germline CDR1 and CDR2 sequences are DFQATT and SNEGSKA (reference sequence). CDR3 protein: CSARGGSGGYTF. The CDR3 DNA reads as TGCAGTGCTAGAGGGGGTTCCGGCGGCTACACCTTC.

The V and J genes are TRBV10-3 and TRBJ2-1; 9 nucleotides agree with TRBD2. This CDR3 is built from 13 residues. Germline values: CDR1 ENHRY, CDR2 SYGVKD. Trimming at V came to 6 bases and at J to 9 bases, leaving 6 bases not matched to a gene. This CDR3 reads CAISGLAGVEQFF. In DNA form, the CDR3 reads TGTGCCATCAGCGGGTTAGCGGGAGTTGAGCAGTTCTTC.

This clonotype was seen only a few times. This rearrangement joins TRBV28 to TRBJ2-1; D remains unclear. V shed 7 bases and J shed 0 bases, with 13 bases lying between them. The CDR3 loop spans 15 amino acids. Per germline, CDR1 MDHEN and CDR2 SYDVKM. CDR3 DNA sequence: TGTGCCAGCACCATTCGACTTAGCTCCTACAATGAGCAGTTCTTC. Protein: CASTIRLSSYNEQFF.

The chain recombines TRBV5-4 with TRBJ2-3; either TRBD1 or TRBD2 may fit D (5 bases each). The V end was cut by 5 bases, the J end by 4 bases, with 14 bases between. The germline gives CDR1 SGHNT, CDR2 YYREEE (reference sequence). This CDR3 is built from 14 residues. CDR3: CASSPQQGADTQYF. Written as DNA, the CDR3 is TGTGCCAGCAGTCCCCAGCAGGGAGCAGATACGCAGTATTTT.

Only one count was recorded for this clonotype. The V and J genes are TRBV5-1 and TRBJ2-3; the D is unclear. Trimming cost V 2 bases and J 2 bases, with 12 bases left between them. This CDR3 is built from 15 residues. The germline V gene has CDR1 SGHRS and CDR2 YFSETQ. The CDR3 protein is CASSFANILTDTQYF. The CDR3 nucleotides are TGCGCCAGCAGCTTTGCTAACATACTCACAGATACGCAGTATTTT.

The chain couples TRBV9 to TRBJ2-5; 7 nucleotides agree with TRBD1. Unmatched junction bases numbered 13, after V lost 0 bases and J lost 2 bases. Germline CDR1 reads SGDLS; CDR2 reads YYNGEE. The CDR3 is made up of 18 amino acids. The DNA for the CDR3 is TGTGCCAGCAGCGTAGCAACCCCGACCCGGGACAGACAAGAGACCCAGTACTTC. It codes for CASSVATPTRDRQETQYF.

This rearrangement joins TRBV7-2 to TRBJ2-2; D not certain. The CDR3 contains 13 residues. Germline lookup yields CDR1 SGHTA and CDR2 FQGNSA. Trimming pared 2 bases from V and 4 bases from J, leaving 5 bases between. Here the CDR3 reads CASSLTPTGELFF. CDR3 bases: TGTGCCAGCAGCTTAACCCCCACCGGGGAGCTGTTTTTT.

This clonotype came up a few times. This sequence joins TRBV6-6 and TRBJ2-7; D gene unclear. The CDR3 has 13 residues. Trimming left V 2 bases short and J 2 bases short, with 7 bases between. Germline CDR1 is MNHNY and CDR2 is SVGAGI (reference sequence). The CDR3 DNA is TGTGCCAGCAGTTACGCCCTAGCCTACGAGCAGTACTTC. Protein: CASSYALAYEQYF.

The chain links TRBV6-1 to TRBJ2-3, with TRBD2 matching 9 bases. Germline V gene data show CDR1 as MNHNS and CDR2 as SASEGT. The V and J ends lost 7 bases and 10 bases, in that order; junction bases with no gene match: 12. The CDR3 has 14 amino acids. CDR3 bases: TGTGCCAGCAAGGGTAGCGGGAGAGCCTCTCCGCAGTATTTT. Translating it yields CASKGSGRASPQYF.

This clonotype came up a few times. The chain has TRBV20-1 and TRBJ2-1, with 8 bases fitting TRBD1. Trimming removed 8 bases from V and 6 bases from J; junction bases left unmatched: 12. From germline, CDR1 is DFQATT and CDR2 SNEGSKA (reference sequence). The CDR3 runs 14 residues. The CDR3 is CSSTGTGGINEQFF. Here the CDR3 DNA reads TGCAGTTCTACCGGGACAGGTGGGATCAATGAGCAGTTCTTC.

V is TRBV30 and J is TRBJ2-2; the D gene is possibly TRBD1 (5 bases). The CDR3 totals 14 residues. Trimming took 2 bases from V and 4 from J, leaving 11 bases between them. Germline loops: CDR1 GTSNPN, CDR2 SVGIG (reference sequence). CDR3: CAWSRQGPTGELFF. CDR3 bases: TGTGCCTGGAGTAGGCAGGGCCCCACCGGGGAGCTGTTTTTT.

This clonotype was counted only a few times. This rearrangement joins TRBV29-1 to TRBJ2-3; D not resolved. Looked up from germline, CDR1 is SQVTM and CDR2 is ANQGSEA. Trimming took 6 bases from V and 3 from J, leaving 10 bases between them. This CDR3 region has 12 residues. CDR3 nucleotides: TGCAGCGTCCAGAGACCAACAGATACGCAGTATTTT. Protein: CSVQRPTDTQYF.

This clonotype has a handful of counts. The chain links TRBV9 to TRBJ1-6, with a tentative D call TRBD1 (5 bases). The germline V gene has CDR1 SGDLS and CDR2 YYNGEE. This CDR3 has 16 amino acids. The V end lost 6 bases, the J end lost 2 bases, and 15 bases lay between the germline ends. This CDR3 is CASTAGANPYNSPLHF. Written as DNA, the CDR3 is TGTGCCAGCACCGCCGGGGCCAACCCCTATAATTCACCCCTCCACTTT.

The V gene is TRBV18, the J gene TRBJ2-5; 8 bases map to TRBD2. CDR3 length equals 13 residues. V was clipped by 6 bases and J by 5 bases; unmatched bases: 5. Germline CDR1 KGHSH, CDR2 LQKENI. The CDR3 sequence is CASSGTRGETQYF. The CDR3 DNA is TGTGCCAGCTCTGGGACTAGAGGGGAGACCCAGTACTTC.

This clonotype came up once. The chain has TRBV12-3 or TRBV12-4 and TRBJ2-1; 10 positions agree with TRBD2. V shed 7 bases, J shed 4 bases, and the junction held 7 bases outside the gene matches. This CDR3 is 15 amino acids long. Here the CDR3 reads CASTPGLAVYNEQFF. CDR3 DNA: TGTGCCAGCACCCCCGGACTAGCGGTTTACAATGAGCAGTTCTTC.

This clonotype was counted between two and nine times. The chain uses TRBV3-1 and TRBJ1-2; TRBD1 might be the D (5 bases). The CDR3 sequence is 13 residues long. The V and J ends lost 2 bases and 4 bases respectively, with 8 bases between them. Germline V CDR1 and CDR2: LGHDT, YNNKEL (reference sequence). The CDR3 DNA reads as TGTGCCAGCAGCCAAATGAGGGGCTATGGCTACACCTTC. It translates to CASSQMRGYGYTF.